The next 16 T cell receptor beta chains were all read from a single sample in a study of shared clonotypes between healthy human individuals. Libraries were prepared by immunoSEQ multiplex PCR; TCRdb keeps only in-frame clonotypes and omits some of them. The table has about 460,000 clones, 60% to 80% seen once. Source material: PBMCs. These receptors were collected from a woman in her forties in good health. Some clones in this sample may be carry-over from other donors' samples.

Here the CDR3 reads CATKHTGGNQPQHF. The CDR3 region has the DNA TGTGCCACTAAGCACACCGGGGGCAATCAGCCCCAGCATTTT. The chain couples TRBV19 to TRBJ1-5; D is uncertain. The CDR3 is 14 residues long. Germline CDR1 and CDR2: LNHDA and SQIVND (reference sequence). Trimming shortened V by 10 bases and J by 2 bases, and 15 bases separated the two germline ends.

V and J are TRBV27 and TRBJ2-7; D call uncertain. V shed 5 bases and J shed 2 bases, with 10 bases lying between them. Germline CDR1 is MNHEY and CDR2 is SMNVEV (reference sequence). CDR3 length: 13 residues. DNA of the CDR3: TGTGCCAGCAGTAACGGACGGACCTACGAGCAGTACTTC. As protein: CASSNGRTYEQYF.

The chain combines TRBV25-1 with TRBJ2-1; 7 bases are a match to TRBD2. This CDR3 is 17 amino acids long. After removal of 5 bases from V and 9 bases from J, the junction contained 19 bases not matched to a gene. The germline V gene encodes CDR1 MGHDK and CDR2 SYGVNS. The chain's CDR3 is CASSHGGGKGDNGEQFF. CDR3 nucleotide sequence: TGTGCCAGCAGTCACGGGGGAGGGAAGGGAGATAACGGTGAGCAGTTCTTC.

The chain has TRBV4-3 and TRBJ2-2; D is unclear. Germline V lookup: CDR1 LGHNA, CDR2 YSLEER. Trimming took 0 bases from V and 3 from J, leaving 8 bases between them. The CDR3 extends over 15 amino acids. The CDR3 DNA reads TGCGCCAGCAGCCAAGATCGGGCCTACACCGGGGAGCTGTTTTTT. Amino acid sequence: CASSQDRAYTGELFF.

The rearrangement links TRBV30 to TRBJ1-2; D is perhaps TRBD1 (6 bases). The CDR3 runs to 14 residues. Per the germline V gene, CDR1 is GTSNPN and CDR2 is SVGIG (reference sequence). V was pared by 5 bases and J by 4 bases, with 17 bases between. The CDR3 coding sequence is TGTGCCTGGGCCCCCTCTGAGACAGGCTATGGCTACACCTTC. Translating gives CAWAPSETGYGYTF.

The V gene is TRBV27, the J gene TRBJ1-5; 10 bases line up with TRBD1. The CDR3 is 13 residues long. V lost 3 bases to trimming and J lost 10 bases; unmatched junction nucleotides: 3. The germline V gene encodes CDR1 MNHEY and CDR2 SMNVEV (reference sequence). The CDR3 spells CASSFDRGRPQHF. In DNA, the CDR3 is TGTGCCAGCAGTTTTGACAGGGGGCGACCCCAGCATTTT.

The chain links TRBV6-1 to TRBJ2-7; D gene uncertain. Germline V gene sequence: CDR1 MNHNS, CDR2 SASEGT. Between the trimmed V and J ends, which lost 3 bases and 6 bases, there was a span of 18 bases. The CDR3 runs to 15 residues. CDR3 in DNA: TGTGCCAGCAGTGACAGTAGTCGGGTGAAGGGCGAGCAGTACTTC. It specifies CASSDSSRVKGEQYF.

The V call is TRBV19, the J call TRBJ2-5; TRBD2 agrees at 7 bases. The J call is uncertain, as TRBJ2-7 better fits the DNA end. The CDR3 totals 15 residues. Germline assignment: CDR1 LNHDA and CDR2 SQIVND (reference sequence). The CDR3 here is CASSIGSGGPYEQYF. The CDR3 bases are TGTGCCAGTAGTATTGGGTCGGGAGGCCCCTACGAGCAGTACTTC.

The rearrangement uses TRBV27 and TRBJ2-1, with 9 bases identical to TRBD1. There are 15 residues in the CDR3. Per the germline V gene, CDR1 is MNHEY and CDR2 is SMNVEV (reference sequence). The ends lost 3 bases at V and 7 bases at J; junction bases unmatched: 7. CDR3 DNA: TGTGCCAGCAGTTTCCCCGGGACAGGGCGAAATGAGCAGTTCTTC. This codes for CASSFPGTGRNEQFF.

The chain is built from TRBV4-1 and TRBJ1-2; 10 bases align to TRBD1. Trimming cost V 3 bases and J 3 bases; bases outside gene matches: 10. The germline gives CDR1 MGHRA, CDR2 YSYEKL. CDR3 length: 17 residues. CDR3 protein: CASSQTRDRGYYYGYTF. CDR3 sequence (DNA): TGCGCCAGCAGCCAGACCCGGGACAGGGGTTATTACTATGGCTACACCTTC.

The chain uses TRBV10-3 and TRBJ2-7; 8 bases line up with TRBD2. The CDR3 spans 16 residues. The germline CDR1 and CDR2 sequences are ENHRY and SYGVKD. With V trimmed by 4 bases and J by 2 bases, 10 bases remained unmatched. In nucleotides, the CDR3 is TGTGCCATCAGTGCAACAGGAGAACTAGCGGCCTACGAGCAGTACTTC. Its protein product is CAISATGELAAYEQYF.

The gene calls are TRBV28 and TRBJ2-7; 8 nucleotides agree with TRBD2. The germline gives CDR1 MDHEN, CDR2 SYDVKM. The CDR3 is 15 amino acids. V lost 4 bases and J lost 2; bases outside the gene matches: 7. Here the CDR3 reads CASSSPGLVPYEQYF. The CDR3 region has the DNA TGTGCCAGCAGTTCCCCGGGACTAGTCCCCTACGAGCAGTACTTC.

The chain combines TRBV9 with TRBJ2-5, with 7 nucleotides matching TRBD1. Per the germline V gene, CDR1 is SGDLS and CDR2 is YYNGEE. The junction had 9 bases not matched to a gene; V was cut back by 4 bases and J by 3 bases. CDR3 size: 15 residues. The CDR3 loop reads CASSRPGTDKETQYF. In DNA form, the CDR3 reads TGTGCCAGCAGCAGGCCCGGGACAGACAAAGAGACCCAGTACTTC.

This clone occurred a few times. A far more abundant clone sits one base away, making this likely a read error. This sequence joins TRBV30 and TRBJ2-5, with D perhaps TRBD2 (5 bases). Germline CDR1 GTSNPN, CDR2 SVGIG (reference sequence). The length of the CDR3 is 13 residues. As DNA, the CDR3 is TGTGCCTGGAGTGGAGCTAGCCAAGGGACCCAGTACTTC. Its protein is CAWSGASQGTQYF.

The CDR3 bases are TGTGCCAGCAGCTTATCCAGGCAAGAGACCCAGTACTTC. The encoded protein is CASSLSRQETQYF. This chain links TRBV7-9 with TRBJ2-5, with D hard to call. This CDR3 region has 13 residues. V lost 2 bases, J lost 2 bases, and 6 bases lay in between. Looked up from germline, CDR1 is SEHNR and CDR2 is FQNEAQ (reference sequence).

The chain is built from TRBV2 and TRBJ2-3, with D tentatively TRBD1 or TRBD2 (8 bases each). CDR1 is SNHLY and CDR2 is FYNNEI in the germline V gene. CDR3 length: 17 amino acids. Trimming removed 2 bases at V and 2 bases at J, with 17 bases between. CDR3 DNA sequence: TGTGCCAGCAGTGAACGGGGGGGACAGGTCCTCACAGATACGCAGTATTTT. This translates into CASSERGGQVLTDTQYF.